The 4 T cell receptor beta chains given below trace back to one sample, sequenced in a study of T cell changes during pregnancy in multiple sclerosis. Sequenced by immunoSEQ multiplex PCR; TCRdb stores in-frame clones only, minus some. The sample includes about 60,000 clones, about 90% seen only once; the top ten take nearly 0.2%. The sequences come from CD4+ T cells from peripheral blood mononuclear cells, collected in the second trimester of pregnancy. Receptor source: a female donor with multiple sclerosis, enrolled in a pregnancy study.

This chain connects TRBV5-1 to TRBJ2-2; 12 nucleotides agree with TRBD1. The CDR3 contains 15 residues. The ends lost 8 bases at V and 4 bases at J; junction bases unmatched: 6. Germline V gene data show CDR1 as SGHRS and CDR2 as YFSETQ. CDR3 amino acids: CASSGTGGLTGELFF. For the CDR3, the DNA is TGCGCCAGTAGCGGGACAGGGGGCCTCACCGGGGAGCTGTTTTTT.

The chain is built from TRBV30 and TRBJ2-2, with a tentative D call TRBD2 (7 bases). V lost 8 bases and J 3 bases, leaving 19 bases between the germline ends. CDR1 and CDR2 from the germline V gene are GTSNPN and SVGIG (reference sequence). The CDR3 is made up of 15 amino acids. The CDR3 DNA reads TGTGCCATGGAGGGGGGGCCGCGGGACACCGGGGAGCTGTTTTTT. This sequence encodes CAMEGGPRDTGELFF.

This chain connects TRBV11-2 to TRBJ2-7, with TRBD2 identical over 7 bases. CDR3 length equals 14 residues. J was trimmed by 1 base and V by 4 bases; bases with no gene match: 4. CDR1 is SGHAT and CDR2 is FQNNGV in the germline V gene. The CDR3: CASSSTSVSYEQYF. In DNA form, the CDR3 reads TGTGCCAGCAGCTCTACTAGCGTATCCTACGAGCAGTACTTC.

The chain carries TRBV4-1 and TRBJ1-2; TRBD1 might be the D (5 bases). Germline V gene data show CDR1 as MGHRA and CDR2 as YSYEKL. The V end lost 4 bases, the J end lost 2 bases, and 14 bases lay between the germline ends. This CDR3 region has 15 residues. CDR3 loop: CASSPEATANYGYTF. In DNA, the CDR3 is TGCGCCAGCAGCCCCGAGGCGACAGCGAACTATGGCTACACCTTC.